A single TCR beta chain is shown here with its context. The antigen is not known. Extraction and reverse transcription of RNA yielded cDNA as the sequencing template. The table came from immunoSEQ multiplex PCR; TCRdb's copy has only in-frame clones and leaves some out. The sample includes more than 110,000 clones, around three fifths of them seen just once. These data belong to a study of CD8+ T cells in alopecia areata. Whole-study context: The study gave treated patients oral tofacitinib at 5 to 10 mg twice daily. Study-level findings and limits: Lesional scalp, notably in alopecia totalis/universalis, had clonality above that of normal scalp.

The CDR3 contains 13 residues. V shed 4 bases and J shed 8 bases, with 12 bases lying between them. The germline gives CDR1 SGHNT, CDR2 YYREEE (reference sequence). Both CD4+ and CD8+ T cells were separated by sorting PBMCs. This clonotype originated in a human donor with alopecia areata. The chain employs TRBV5-4 and TRBJ2-2; possibly TRBD1 for D (7 bases). Sequences were derived from CD4+ T cells sorted from blood, sampled at week 0. The CDR3 sequence is CASSAGQLGELFF. The CDR3 DNA sequence: TGTGCCAGCAGCGCGGGACAGTTAGGGGAGCTGTTTTTT.